This TCR beta chain derives from a study of T cell repertoires in cytomegalovirus infection. Whole-study findings and limits: Ex vivo, HLA-C-restricted CMV-specific TCR beta clonotypes prevailed over the rest of the response.

This clonotype was counted between two and nine times. Its antigen is undetermined. A single record per CDR3 protein comes from TCRdb applying MiXCR to the reads. The repertoire consists of about 450,000 distinct CDR3 sequences, with roughly 30% occurring once and the leading ten covering roughly 15%. The germline V and J ends were trimmed by 7 bases and 0 bases, with 16 bases remaining between them. Germline V gene data show CDR1 as MNHGY and CDR2 as SAAAGT. The CDR3 runs 16 residues. The rearrangement uses TRBV6-8 and TRBJ1-3, with D possibly TRBD1 on 6 matching bases. Sequenced input: PBMCs. This sequence originates from a human donor in good health (CMV status not recorded). Some clones in this sample may be carry-over from other donors' samples. The CDR3 DNA follows: TGTGCCAGCATCGGGACACCGGGCCGCTCTGGAAACACCATATATTTT. The encoded protein is CASIGTPGRSGNTIYF.